This T cell receptor (beta chain) was obtained from a study of blood T cell repertoires in COVID-19 (dated by TCRdb to the early 2020s). Concerning the study at large: Collaborator samples came from the United States, Italy and Spain and covered acute and convalescent phases of COVID-19. The sample metadata nearly always contained a de-identified subject ID, COVID-19 status, age in years and sex. Subjects who had been exposed to COVID-19, were actively infected with it, or had recovered from it provided the deeply sampled blood TCRbeta repertoires that made up the dataset. HLA class I and class II types, where available, came from metadata supplied by the sample provider rather than from assay-based typing. The repertoires were released in a freely available public database meant as a resource for research on the immune response to SARS-CoV-2. The prospective study material was composed of cDNA or gDNA derived from T cells, B-cell-depleted T cells, or PBMCs. The samples were drawn from two sources: the first 160 participants of the ongoing ImmuneRACE study, and fewer than 1,500 subjects contributed by 6 global collaborators.

Each collaborating institution followed its own protocols to collect whole blood in K2EDTA tubes. For TCRbeta analysis, collaborator samples were shipped as frozen whole blood, as isolated PBMCs, or as DNA extracted from either sample type. Overall study results and their limits: The amount of clinical and demographic metadata varied by source and participant and was provided uncurated.

The immunoSEQ Assay, a bias-controlled multiplex PCR, was used to amplify TCRbeta CDR3 regions from genomic DNA. The paper's data handling went like this. Nucleated cell counts per sample were estimated from amplification of reference gene primers within the assay. Sequence reads were collapsed and filtered to measure the absolute abundance of every unique TCRbeta CDR3 rearrangement. Productive Simpson clonality was computed per sample as the square root of Simpson's diversity index over productive rearrangements. The table comes from immuneACCESS by way of TCRdb, which keeps in-frame sequences with V and J called. Part of the clones is missing from these tables; in studies checked, under half for an unresolved V gene and the rest for unknown reasons. V, J and clone size reflect that table, while D and trimming were determined from the DNA. The sample table lists about 93,000 clones, roughly 88% of them with a count of one. About 1.6% of the sample is taken by the ten largest.

Note on this clone: What this receptor recognizes is not known. No much larger clone is present one base from it, and per-base qualities are unavailable.

The CDR3 spans 14 residues, from the cysteine through the phenylalanine. Only the CDR3 DNA stays, 42 bases, in frame from base 1. The germline V gene encodes CDR1 KGHSH and CDR2 LQKENI. Cut back by 6 bases and 6 bases, the V and J ends lie 17 bases apart. This TCR came from a human donor with active COVID-19. The donor label of this sample is uncertain. The rearrangement combines TRBV18 with TRBJ1-2, with TRBD1 tentatively as D gene (6 bases match). The sequencing sample was made of peripheral blood. The DNA sequence follows: TGTGCCAGCTCCCCGACCCAGGGGCGAGATGGCTACACCTTC. This sequence encodes CASSPTQGRDGYTF.